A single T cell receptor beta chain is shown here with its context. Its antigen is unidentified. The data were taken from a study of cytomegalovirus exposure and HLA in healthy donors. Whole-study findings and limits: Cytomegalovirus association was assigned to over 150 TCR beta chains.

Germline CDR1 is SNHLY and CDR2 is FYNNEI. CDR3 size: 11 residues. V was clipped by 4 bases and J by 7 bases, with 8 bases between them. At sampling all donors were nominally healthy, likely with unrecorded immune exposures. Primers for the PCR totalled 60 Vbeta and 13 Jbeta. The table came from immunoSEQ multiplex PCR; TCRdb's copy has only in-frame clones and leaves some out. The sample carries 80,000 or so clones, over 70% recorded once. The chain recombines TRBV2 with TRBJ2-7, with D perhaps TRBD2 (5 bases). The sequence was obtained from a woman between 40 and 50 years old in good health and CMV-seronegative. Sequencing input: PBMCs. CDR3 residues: CASSVRGEQYF. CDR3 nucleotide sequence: TGTGCCAGCAGTGTGAGAGGGGAGCAGTACTTC.